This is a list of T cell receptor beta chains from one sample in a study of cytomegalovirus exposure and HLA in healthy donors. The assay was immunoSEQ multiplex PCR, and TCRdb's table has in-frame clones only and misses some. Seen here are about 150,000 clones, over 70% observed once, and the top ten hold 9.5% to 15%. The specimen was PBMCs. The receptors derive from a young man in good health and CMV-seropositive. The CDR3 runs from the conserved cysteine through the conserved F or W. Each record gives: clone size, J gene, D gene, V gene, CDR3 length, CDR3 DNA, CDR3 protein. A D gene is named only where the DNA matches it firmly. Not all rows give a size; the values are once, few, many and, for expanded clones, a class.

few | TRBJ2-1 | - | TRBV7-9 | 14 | TGTGCCAGCAGACCCCCTCTGGGGGGCAATGAGCAGTTCTTC | CASRPPLGGNEQFF
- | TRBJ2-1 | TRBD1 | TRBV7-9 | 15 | TGTGCCAGCAGCTTGGGACAGGGCCAATACAATGAGCAGTTCTTC | CASSLGQGQYNEQFF
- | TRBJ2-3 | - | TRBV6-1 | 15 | TGTGCCAGCAGTGAAACCATCGGAGGCACAGATACGCAGTATTTT | CASSETIGGTDTQYF
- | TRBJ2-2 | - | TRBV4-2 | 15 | TGTGCCAGCAGCCAAGAAGGGGCCAGGGCCGGGGAGCTGTTTTTT | CASSQEGARAGELFF
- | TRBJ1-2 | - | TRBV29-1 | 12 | TGCAGCGTTGGTTCCAGGGCCGGTGGCTACACCTTC | CSVGSRAGGYTF
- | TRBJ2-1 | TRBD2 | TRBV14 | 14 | TGTGCCAGCAGCCAGACTAGCAGATACAATGAGCAGTTCTTC | CASSQTSRYNEQFF
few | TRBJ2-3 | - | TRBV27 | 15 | TGTGCCAGCAGTTTCCAGGGCGCAAGCACAGATACGCAGTATTTT | CASSFQGASTDTQYF
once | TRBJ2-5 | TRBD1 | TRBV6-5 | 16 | TGTGCCAGCAGTTACTCGGGGACAGGGGGCCAAGAGACCCAGTACTTC | CASSYSGTGGQETQYF
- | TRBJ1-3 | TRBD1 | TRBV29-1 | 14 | TGCAGCGTCCTGGACAGGGGAGCTGGAAACACCATATATTTT | CSVLDRGAGNTIYF
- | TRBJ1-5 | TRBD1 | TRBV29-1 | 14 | TGCAGCGTTGAAGAGGGACAGGGTCATCAGCCCCAGCATTTT | CSVEEGQGHQPQHF
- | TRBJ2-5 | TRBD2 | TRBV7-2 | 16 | TGTGCCAGCAGCCCCTACGCGGGGGGGCCTACCGAGACCCAGTACTTC | CASSPYAGGPTETQYF
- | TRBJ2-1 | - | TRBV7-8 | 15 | TGTGCCAGCAGCTTAGCCCTACTAGTTAACAATGAGCAGTTCTTC | CASSLALLVNNEQFF
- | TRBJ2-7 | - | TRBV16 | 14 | TGTGCCAGCAGCCAATCTTCTCGCCGGTACGAGCAGTACTTC | CASSQSSRRYEQYF
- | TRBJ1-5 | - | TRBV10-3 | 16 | TGTGCCATCAGTGAGAAAGGGGCAGGACCTGGTCAGCCCCAGCATTTT | CAISEKGAGPGQPQHF
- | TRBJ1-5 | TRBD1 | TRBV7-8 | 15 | TGTGCCAGCAGCTTAGCGATGACAGGGCGTCAGCCCCAGCATTTT | CASSLAMTGRQPQHF
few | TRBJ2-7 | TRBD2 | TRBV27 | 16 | TGTGCCAGCAGTTTACTCGGGACTAGCGGGGGCTACGAGCAGTACTTC | CASSLLGTSGGYEQYF
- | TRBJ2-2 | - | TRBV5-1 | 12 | TGCGCCAGCAGCTCAGGGGCCGGGGAGCTGTTTTTT | CASSSGAGELFF
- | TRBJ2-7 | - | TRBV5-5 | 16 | TGTGCCAGCAGCTTGGGCTCGGGTGCGGGAACCTACGAGCAGTACTTC | CASSLGSGAGTYEQYF